The entry below gives a single TCR beta chain sequence along with its context. Its antigen specificity is not known. No base quality information exists; no much larger clone differs at one position. This sample is part of a study of vaccination and CD4 T cells after COVID-19 (dated 2022 in TCRdb). At the level of the whole study: Every convalescent patient had a positive nasal swab PCR test for SARS-CoV-2, with mild disease in 9 or 10 patients and severe disease in one. The convalescent cohort included six males and four females, with two Hispanic individuals, seven Caucasians, two Asians and one multiracial person. Participants received two doses of either the Pfizer-BioNTech BNT162b2 vaccine (n=8) or the Moderna mRNA-1273 vaccine (n=2). Post-COVID blood samples from convalescent patients were collected a median of approximately 93 days after diagnosis, with a range of roughly 30 to 170 days. Post-vaccine blood samples were taken a median of about 77 days after the second vaccine dose, with a range of roughly 14 to 250 days. Culture stimuli were overlapping spike peptide pools from SARS-CoV-2 and from the common cold coronaviruses HCoV-NL63, HCoV-OC43 and HCoV-229E. Control cultures received a CEFX viral epitope pool as the positive control, an HIV-1 Nef peptide pool as the negative control, or no peptide. The spike-specific CD4+ TCR repertoire was compared before and after mRNA vaccination in 10 to 11 COVID-19 convalescent patients and a handful of infection-naive healthy vaccine recipients. The paper's findings and limits, for the study overall: The number of convalescent patients in the study was relatively small, and the study did not examine early timepoints following natural infection. Of the vaccine-specific clones in convalescent patients, 304 of 307, or nearly all, reacted only to SARS-CoV-2 spike and did not cross-react with common cold coronaviruses. In convalescent patients, a median 86.3% of post-vaccine SARS-CoV-2-reactive clones were detected only after vaccination, and vaccine-specific priming was suggested by this finding. An increase in the median number of SARS-CoV-2-reactive clonotypes from more than 20 after infection to 38 after vaccination was observed, but the change was not found to be significant.

The treatment or condition label on this specimen signifies: approximately nine-day PBMC culture with coronavirus spike peptide pools or control peptides (ViraFEST assay). The study used the ViraFEST assay, which expanded antigen-specific T cells with peptide pools and then identified expanded clonotypes by TCR sequencing. Positive SARS-CoV-2 PCR tests in the convalescent patients dated from March to December 2020, before Alpha, Beta and Delta variants emerged in the United States. PBMCs were cultured at around 2 million per well in IMDM supplemented with approximately 5.3% human AB serum and around 10 IU/ml IL-2, with about 10 ug/ml peptide pools added. On days 3 and 7, half of the culture medium was replaced with fresh IL-2-containing medium. After around 11 days of culture, CD4+ T cells were isolated by negative selection using the EasySep CD4+ T cell isolation kit. PBMCs were separated from whole blood using Ficoll-Paque Plus gradient centrifugation and then either used fresh or cryopreserved at -140C. Each culture condition was generally run in triplicate wells.

Inclusive of the bounding cysteine and phenylalanine, the CDR3 is 13 residues long. Only the CDR3 part of the read is kept: 39 bases, read in frame from the first base. At the junction V is shortened by 4 bases and J by 8 bases, with 15 bases in between. From the germline V gene, CDR1 is SQVTM and CDR2 is ANQGSEA. Libraries came from PCR. At the Johns Hopkins FTIC core, DNA from the cultured CD4+ T cells underwent TCR sequencing with the Oncomine TCR Beta short-read assay. Genomic DNA was extracted from the cultured CD4+ T cells with the QIAamp micro DNA kit. Oncomine TCR Beta libraries from cultured CD4+ T cells were pooled with unique dual indexes and sequenced on an Illumina iSeq 100. The source study handled its data this way. Non-productive sequences were filtered out, and CDR3s that did not start with C, did not end with F or W, or were shorter than 7 amino acids were discarded. Antigen-specific clonotypes were identified using the MANAFEST web application through comparison of peptide-stimulated wells with reference and other culture wells. An FDR below 0.05, an odds ratio above 5, and a productive frequency above 0.1% in at least two of three replicate wells were required for clones to be considered positive. Cross-reactive clonotypes were defined as significantly expanded in both SARS-CoV-2 spike wells and at least one common cold coronavirus spike condition. Levenshtein distances (stringdist) and unrooted phylogenetic trees (ape) in R version 3.6.1 were used to assess CDR3 homology. TCRdb reran the public reads through fastp at Q25 and MiXCR, keeping productive beta chains. One record per CDR3 amino acid sequence lists the most common genes and DNA. The V and J calls shown here were made by TCRdb, not taken from the authors' results. Within this sample are 20,000 to 25,000 distinct CDR3 sequences, with around 40% of them counted one time only. The biggest ten clones account for approximately 5.3% of the sample.

In this chain, TRBV29-1 is recombined with TRBJ2-1, with the D gene call left open. This specimen was CD4+ T cells from blood, cultured in vitro, taken before SARS-CoV-2 vaccination. This sequence was found in a human donor who had recovered from COVID-19. The DNA reads as follows: TGCAGCGTTGCGACTGGACGTGTACATGAGCAGTTCTTC. This encodes CSVATGRVHEQFF.